The 18 T cell receptor beta chains listed next were all sequenced from one sample in a study of PD-L1 blockade in urothelial cancer. Time point defined: pretreatment peripheral blood. Libraries were prepared by immunoSEQ multiplex PCR; TCRdb keeps only in-frame clonotypes and omits some of them. Of fewer than 45,000 clones listed, approximately 91% were seen once; the top ten hold approximately 25%. The input for sequencing was PBMCs, taken around atezolizumab (anti-PD-L1) treatment. The receptors were gathered from a donor aged 40 or over with urothelial cancer.

This chain uses TRBV9 with TRBJ2-2; 15 nucleotides agree with TRBD2. V gave up 4 bases and J gave up 6 bases; unmatched junction bases: 10. The germline V gene has CDR1 SGDLS and CDR2 YYNGEE. This CDR3 has 18 residues. The CDR3 reads CASSPVGGLAGGAGELFF. Written as DNA, the CDR3 is TGTGCCAGCAGCCCCGTTGGGGGACTAGCGGGAGGTGCCGGGGAGCTGTTTTTT.

The gene calls are TRBV29-1 and TRBJ2-5, with 8 bases that match TRBD2. CDR3 size: 12 residues. V was clipped by 7 bases and J by 5 bases; unmatched bases: 6. Germline V gene data show CDR1 as SQVTM and CDR2 as ANQGSEA. The CDR3 is CSAGTRGETQYF. CDR3 in DNA: TGCAGCGCCGGGACTAGAGGGGAGACCCAGTACTTC.

This clone is judged medium-sized (0.01 to 0.1%). The chain links TRBV4-1 to TRBJ2-2; the match to TRBD1 covers 8 bases. Looked up from germline, CDR1 is MGHRA and CDR2 is YSYEKL. V dropped 0 bases and J dropped 7; count of bases not matched to a gene: 10. The CDR3 runs 17 residues. The CDR3 DNA is TGCGCCAGCAGCCAAGAGGGGGGTCAGGGGGCGGGCGGGGAGCTGTTTTTT. Its protein is CASSQEGGQGAGGELFF.

The chain carries TRBV19 and TRBJ1-1; a weak D match, TRBD1 (6 bases). The V gene's germline CDR1 is LNHDA and CDR2 SQIVND (reference sequence). CDR3 length: 13 residues. The V gene lost 3 bases and the J gene lost 11 bases, with 16 bases spanning the gap. In nucleotides, the CDR3 is TGTGCCAGTAGTATGAGCCCGGCAGGGGCTGCTTTCTTT. Protein product: CASSMSPAGAAFF.

The chain recombines TRBV7-2 with TRBJ2-1; 10 positions agree with TRBD2. J lost 4 bases, V lost 5 bases, and 8 bases had no gene match. In germline, CDR1 is SGHTA, CDR2 FQGNSA. This CDR3 contains 16 residues. In nucleotides, the CDR3 is TGTGCCAGCAGCCCGGATAGCGGGAGGCGATACAATGAGCAGTTCTTC. Translated, it gives CASSPDSGRRYNEQFF.

The chain has TRBV6-1 and TRBJ2-3; TRBD2 aligns across 8 bases. The CDR3 has 14 residues. With V trimmed by 6 bases and J by 4 bases, 6 bases remained unmatched. The V gene's germline CDR1 is MNHNS and CDR2 SASEGT. CDR3 residues: CASRGTRAPDTQYF. The CDR3, as DNA: TGTGCCAGCAGGGGGACTAGGGCGCCAGATACGCAGTATTTT.

This rearrangement joins TRBV5-1 to TRBJ1-2, with 11 bases matching TRBD1. V was clipped by 3 bases and J by 3 bases; unmatched bases: 4. The CDR3 is made up of 15 amino acids. Looked up from germline, CDR1 is SGHRS and CDR2 is YFSETQ. CDR3 in amino acids: CASSSGTGGHYGYTF. CDR3 sequence (DNA): TGCGCCAGCAGCTCCGGGACAGGGGGGCACTATGGCTACACCTTC.

The chain has TRBV7-2 and TRBJ2-3; 10 bases are shared with TRBD1. In germline, CDR1 is SGHTA, CDR2 FQGNSA. The CDR3 sequence is 16 residues long. V lost 1 base to trimming and J lost 2 bases; unmatched junction nucleotides: 3. CDR3 in amino acids: CASSLGGTGATDTQYF. Written as DNA, the CDR3 is TGTGCCAGCAGCTTAGGGGGGACAGGGGCCACAGATACGCAGTATTTT.

This rearrangement joins TRBV29-1 to TRBJ1-1, with TRBD1 matching over 12 bases. Germline V gives CDR1 SQVTM, CDR2 ANQGSEA. V lost 7 bases, J lost 7 bases, and 7 bases stayed unmatched. This CDR3 spans 13 amino acids. The CDR3 here is CSAGQGAPVEAFF. DNA of the CDR3: TGCAGCGCGGGACAGGGGGCGCCTGTTGAAGCTTTCTTT.

This clone was recorded a few times. The gene calls are TRBV9 and TRBJ2-2; 13 nucleotides match TRBD2. Looked up from germline, CDR1 is SGDLS and CDR2 is YYNGEE. V gave up 4 bases and J gave up 6 bases; unmatched junction bases: 6. The CDR3 totals 16 residues. The CDR3 DNA follows: TGTGCCAGCAGCCCCAGGACTAGCGGGAGCTCCGGGGAGCTGTTTTTT. This sequence encodes CASSPRTSGSSGELFF.

The chain carries TRBV7-2 and TRBJ2-7, with D possibly matching TRBD2 (6 bases). The CDR3 is made up of 14 amino acids. Trimming pared 7 bases from V and 2 bases from J, leaving 15 bases between. The germline CDR1 and CDR2 sequences are SGHTA and FQGNSA. The DNA for the CDR3 is TGTGCCAGCACCCAACCGGGGGTTCCCTACGAGCAGTACTTC. This codes for CASTQPGVPYEQYF.

The chain uses TRBV6-1 and TRBJ1-2, with D perhaps TRBD1 (5 bases). Trimming pared 2 bases from V and 0 bases from J, leaving 16 bases between. The germline V gene encodes CDR1 MNHNS and CDR2 SASEGT. This CDR3 contains 17 residues. The CDR3 is CASSELGTGAANYGYTF. CDR3 sequence (DNA): TGTGCCAGCAGTGAATTGGGGACTGGGGCAGCTAACTATGGCTACACCTTC.

J is TRBJ1-2 and V is TRBV7-2, with a possible D match to TRBD1 (5 bases). Trimming cost V 1 base and J 4 bases, with 10 bases left between them. Germline V gene sequence: CDR1 SGHTA, CDR2 FQGNSA. CDR3 length: 14 residues. The CDR3 here is CASSLVPQVYGYTF. As DNA, the CDR3 is TGTGCCAGCAGCTTAGTCCCACAGGTCTATGGCTACACCTTC.

This chain joins TRBV11-2 and TRBJ1-2, with D unclear. Trimming cost V 1 base and J 7 bases, with 10 bases left between them. Germline CDR1 is SGHAT and CDR2 is FQNNGV. The CDR3 extends over 13 amino acids. CDR3: CASSLGGGSGYTF. The CDR3 DNA reads as TGTGCCAGCAGCTTAGGTGGAGGGTCTGGCTACACCTTC.

The chain recombines TRBV28 with TRBJ2-7, with 9 bases identical to TRBD2. V lost 3 bases and J lost 2; bases outside the gene matches: 2. Germline loops: CDR1 MDHEN, CDR2 SYDVKM. The CDR3 covers 14 residues. The CDR3 loop is CASSFPSGAYEQYF. In nucleotides, the CDR3 is TGTGCCAGCAGTTTCCCTAGCGGGGCCTACGAGCAGTACTTC.

The chain joins TRBV7-6 to TRBJ1-3; D uncertain. Germline values: CDR1 SGHVS, CDR2 FNYEAQ. Trimming pared 5 bases from V and 4 bases from J, leaving 12 bases between. The CDR3 consists of 14 residues. CDR3 residues: CASSPQLSGNTIYF. CDR3 bases: TGTGCCAGCAGCCCGCAACTGTCGGGAAACACCATATATTTT.

The CDR3 region is CASSRGGAEDTQYF. The CDR3 region has the DNA TGTGCCAGCAGTCGGGGCGGGGCTGAGGATACGCAGTATTTT. The chain uses TRBV6-6 and TRBJ2-3, with D possibly matching TRBD2 (6 bases). Deletions cut 5 bases from V and 6 bases from J, with 15 bases between. The germline V gene has CDR1 MNHNY and CDR2 SVGAGI (reference sequence). The CDR3 loop spans 14 amino acids.

Here the CDR3 DNA reads TGTGCCAGCAGCCAGACTAGCGGGAGGAGCGAGCAGTACTTC. Encoded protein: CASSQTSGRSEQYF. The rearrangement uses TRBV7-8 and TRBJ2-7, with 13 bases lining up with TRBD2. The CDR3 has 14 amino acids. The ends lost 5 bases at V and 6 bases at J; junction bases unmatched: 4. CDR1 SGHVS and CDR2 FQNEAQ come from the germline V gene.